This T cell receptor beta chain originates from a study of blood T cell repertoires in COVID-19. J lost 4 bases, V lost 1 base, and 4 bases had no gene match. The CDR3 sequence is 15 residues long. From germline, CDR1 is SGHTA and CDR2 FQGTGA. The repertoire was sequenced with immunoSEQ multiplex PCR; TCRdb's copy has only in-frame clones and lacks some. The sample shows about 200,000 clones, 70% to 90% of them seen only once. The TCR sequence derives from a man aged 45-65 years with COVID-19, enrolled during active disease. The chain employs TRBV7-3 and TRBJ2-5; 9 nucleotides agree with TRBD2. Sequences were obtained from peripheral blood. The CDR3 DNA follows: TGTGCCAGCAGCTTAAGCGGGGGGGCCTTAGAGACCCAGTACTTC. Translating it yields CASSLSGGALETQYF.